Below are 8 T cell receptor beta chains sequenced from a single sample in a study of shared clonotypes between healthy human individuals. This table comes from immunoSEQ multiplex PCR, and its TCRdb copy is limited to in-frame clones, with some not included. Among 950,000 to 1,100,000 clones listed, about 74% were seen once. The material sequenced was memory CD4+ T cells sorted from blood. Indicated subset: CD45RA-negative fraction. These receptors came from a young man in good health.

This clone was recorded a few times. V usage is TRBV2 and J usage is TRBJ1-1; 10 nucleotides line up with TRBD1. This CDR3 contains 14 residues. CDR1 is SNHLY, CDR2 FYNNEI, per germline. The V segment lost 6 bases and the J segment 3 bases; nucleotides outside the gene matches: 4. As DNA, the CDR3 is TGTGCCAGCAGCCTAGGACAGGGGGACACTGAAGCTTTCTTT. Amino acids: CASSLGQGDTEAFF. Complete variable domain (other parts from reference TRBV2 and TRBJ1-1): EPEVTQTPSHQVTQMGQEVILRCVPISNHLYFYWYRQILGQKVEFLVSFYNNEISEKSEIFDDQFSVERPDGSNFTLKIRSTKLEDSAMYFCASSLGQGDTEAFFGQGTRLTVV.

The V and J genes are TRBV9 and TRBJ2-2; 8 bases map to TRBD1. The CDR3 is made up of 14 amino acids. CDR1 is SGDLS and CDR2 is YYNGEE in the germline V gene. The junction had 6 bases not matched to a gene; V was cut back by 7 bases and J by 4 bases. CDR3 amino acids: CASAGQGFTGELFF. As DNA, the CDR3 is TGTGCCAGCGCCGGACAGGGTTTCACCGGGGAGCTGTTTTTT.

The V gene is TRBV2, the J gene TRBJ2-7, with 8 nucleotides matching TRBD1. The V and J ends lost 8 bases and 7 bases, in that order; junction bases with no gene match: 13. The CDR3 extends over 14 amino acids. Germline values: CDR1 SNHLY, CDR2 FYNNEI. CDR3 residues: CASDETGAEREQYF. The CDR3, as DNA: TGTGCCAGCGATGAGACAGGGGCTGAGCGTGAGCAGTACTTC.

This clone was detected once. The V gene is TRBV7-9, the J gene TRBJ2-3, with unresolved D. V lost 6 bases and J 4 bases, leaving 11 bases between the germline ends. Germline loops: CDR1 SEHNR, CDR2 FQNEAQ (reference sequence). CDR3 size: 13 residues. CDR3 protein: CASSLAAADTQYF. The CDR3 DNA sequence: TGTGCCAGCAGTCTCGCTGCCGCAGATACGCAGTATTTT.

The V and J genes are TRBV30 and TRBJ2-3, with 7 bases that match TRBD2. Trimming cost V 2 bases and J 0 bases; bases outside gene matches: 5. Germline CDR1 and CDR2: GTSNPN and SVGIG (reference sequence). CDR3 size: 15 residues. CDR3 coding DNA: TGTGCCTGGAGTCGACTAGCCTCTAGCACAGATACGCAGTATTTT. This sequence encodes CAWSRLASSTDTQYF. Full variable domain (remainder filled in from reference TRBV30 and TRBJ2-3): SQTIHQWPATLVQPVGSPLSLECTVEGTSNPNLYWYRQAAGRGLQLLFYSVGIGQISSEVPQNLSASRPQDRQFILSSKKLLLSDSGFYLCAWSRLASSTDTQYFGPGTRLTVL.

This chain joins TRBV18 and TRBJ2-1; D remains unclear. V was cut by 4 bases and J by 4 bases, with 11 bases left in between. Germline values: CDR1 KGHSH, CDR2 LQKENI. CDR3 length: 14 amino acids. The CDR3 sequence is CASSRGNIYNEQFF. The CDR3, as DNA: TGTGCCAGCTCACGGGGAAATATTTACAATGAGCAGTTCTTC. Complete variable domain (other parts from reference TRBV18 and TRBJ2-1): NAGVMQNPRHLVRRRGQEARLRCSPMKGHSHVYWYRQLPEEGLKFMVYLQKENIIDESGMPKERFSAEFPKEGPSILRIQQVVRGDSAAYFCASSRGNIYNEQFFGPGTRLTVL.

CDR3 in DNA: TGCGCCAGCAGTCGTACCGGGACAGGGGGAGAAAAACTGTTTTTT. It codes for CASSRTGTGGEKLFF. V is TRBV5-1 and J is TRBJ1-4, with 11 bases that match TRBD1. The J segment lost 8 bases and the V segment lost 5 bases, leaving 8 bases of the junction unmatched. Germline CDR1 reads SGHRS; CDR2 reads YFSETQ. The CDR3 has 15 amino acids.

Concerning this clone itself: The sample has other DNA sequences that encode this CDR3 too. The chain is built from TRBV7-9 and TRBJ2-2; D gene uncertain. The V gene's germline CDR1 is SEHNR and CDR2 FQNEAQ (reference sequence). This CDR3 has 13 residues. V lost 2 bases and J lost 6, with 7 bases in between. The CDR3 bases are TGTGCCAGCAGCTTATTAGGTTCCGGGGAGCTGTTTTTT. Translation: CASSLLGSGELFF.